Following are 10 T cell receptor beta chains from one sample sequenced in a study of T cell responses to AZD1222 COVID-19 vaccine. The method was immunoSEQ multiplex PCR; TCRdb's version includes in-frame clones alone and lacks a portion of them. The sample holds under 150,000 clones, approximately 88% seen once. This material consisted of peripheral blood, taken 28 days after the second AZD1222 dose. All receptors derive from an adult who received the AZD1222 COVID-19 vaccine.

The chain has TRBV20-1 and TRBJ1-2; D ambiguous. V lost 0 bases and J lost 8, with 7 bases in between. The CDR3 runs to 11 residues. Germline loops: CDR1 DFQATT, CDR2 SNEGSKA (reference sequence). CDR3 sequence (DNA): TGCAGTGCTAGAGACCTCCAGGGCTACACCTTC. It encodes CSARDLQGYTF.

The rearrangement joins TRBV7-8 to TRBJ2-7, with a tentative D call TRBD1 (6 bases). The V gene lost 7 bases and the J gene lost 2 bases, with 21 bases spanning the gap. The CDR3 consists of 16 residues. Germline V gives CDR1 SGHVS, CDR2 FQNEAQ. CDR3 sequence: CASNFQPQGNTYEQYF. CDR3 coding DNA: TGTGCCAGCAACTTCCAGCCCCAGGGGAATACCTACGAGCAGTACTTC.

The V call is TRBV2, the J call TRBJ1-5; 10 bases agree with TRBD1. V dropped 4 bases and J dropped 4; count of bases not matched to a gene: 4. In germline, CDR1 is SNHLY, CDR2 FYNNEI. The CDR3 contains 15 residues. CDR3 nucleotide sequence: TGTGCCAGCAGTGGACGACAGGGGGCTAATCAGCCCCAGCATTTT. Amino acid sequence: CASSGRQGANQPQHF.

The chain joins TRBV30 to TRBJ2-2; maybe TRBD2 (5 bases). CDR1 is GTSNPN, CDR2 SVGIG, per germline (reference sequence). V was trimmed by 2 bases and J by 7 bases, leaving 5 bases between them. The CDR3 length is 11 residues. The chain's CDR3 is CAWSRGGELFF. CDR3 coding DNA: TGTGCCTGGAGTCGGGGCGGGGAGCTGTTTTTT.

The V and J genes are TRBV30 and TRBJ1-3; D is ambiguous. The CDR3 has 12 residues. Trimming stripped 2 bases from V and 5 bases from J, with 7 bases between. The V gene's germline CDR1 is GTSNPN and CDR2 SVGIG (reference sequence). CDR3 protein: CAWSNTRNTIYF. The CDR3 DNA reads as TGTGCCTGGAGTAATACAAGAAACACCATATATTTT.

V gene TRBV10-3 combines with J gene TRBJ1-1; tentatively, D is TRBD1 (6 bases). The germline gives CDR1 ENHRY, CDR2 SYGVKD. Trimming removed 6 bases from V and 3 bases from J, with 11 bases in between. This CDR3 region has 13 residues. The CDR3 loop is CAIRHRADTEAFF. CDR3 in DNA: TGTGCCATCAGACACAGGGCCGACACTGAAGCTTTCTTT.

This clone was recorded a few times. The CDR3 loop is CASSLDRGNTEAFF. The CDR3 DNA follows: TGCGCCAGCAGCCTGGACAGGGGGAACACTGAAGCTTTCTTT. V is TRBV5-1 and J is TRBJ1-1; TRBD1 matches 9 bases. V was clipped by 4 bases and J by 1 base; unmatched bases: 2. Germline V gives CDR1 SGHRS, CDR2 YFSETQ. CDR3 size: 14 residues.

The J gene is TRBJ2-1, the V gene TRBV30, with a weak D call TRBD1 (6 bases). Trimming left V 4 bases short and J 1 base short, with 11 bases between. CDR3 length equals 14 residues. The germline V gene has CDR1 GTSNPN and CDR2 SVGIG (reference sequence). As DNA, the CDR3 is TGTGCCTGGAACCTAGGGACATCCTACAATGAGCAGTTCTTC. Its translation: CAWNLGTSYNEQFF. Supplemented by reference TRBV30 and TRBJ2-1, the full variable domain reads SQTIHQWPATLVQPVGSPLSLECTVEGTSNPNLYWYRQAAGRGLQLLFYSVGIGQISSEVPQNLSASRPQDRQFILSSKKLLLSDSGFYLCAWNLGTSYNEQFFGPGTRLTVL.

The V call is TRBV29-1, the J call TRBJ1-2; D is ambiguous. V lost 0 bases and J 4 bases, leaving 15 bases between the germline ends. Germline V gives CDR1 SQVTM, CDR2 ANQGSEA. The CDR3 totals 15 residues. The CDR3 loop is CSVEESPPEAYGYTF. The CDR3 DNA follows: TGCAGCGTTGAAGAAAGTCCACCCGAAGCCTATGGCTACACCTTC.

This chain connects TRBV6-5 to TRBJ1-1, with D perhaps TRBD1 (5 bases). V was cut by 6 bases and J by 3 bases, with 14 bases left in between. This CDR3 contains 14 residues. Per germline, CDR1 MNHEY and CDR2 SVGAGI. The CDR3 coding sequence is TGTGCCAGCAGCTTCACCGGGGGGGACACTGAAGCTTTCTTT. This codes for CASSFTGGDTEAFF.